This T cell receptor (beta chain) was identified during a study of radiation and T cells in renal cell carcinoma. Overall study results and limits: In blood, top tumor clones expanded by 2 weeks, shrinking by 4. No pretreatment tumor biopsies were available for baseline clonotypes.

Libraries were prepared by immunoSEQ multiplex PCR; TCRdb keeps only in-frame clonotypes and omits some of them. The sample has about 130,000 clones; 88% are singletons. V was cut by 5 bases and J by 10 bases, with 26 bases left in between. The germline CDR1 and CDR2 sequences are LNHDA and SQIVND (reference sequence). The CDR3 is 16 amino acids. The time point here: blood 2 weeks post-SBRT. Specified treatment: 15 Gy SBRT to primary tumor, nephrectomy 4 weeks later. Serial blood draws occurred at baseline and 2 and 4 weeks post-SBRT. This renal cell carcinoma was of the clear cell type. Remarks on this clone: Its antigen is still unknown.

The chain has TRBV19 and TRBJ1-1; TRBD1 is a possible D gene (6 bases). This sequence was found in a woman aged 70-85 years with renal cell carcinoma. The input for sequencing was blood, taken from a patient whose treatment included radiotherapy and nephrectomy. The CDR3 reads CASSPRGGGDGVRAFF. DNA for the CDR3: TGTGCCAGTAGTCCCCGAGGGGGGGGCGATGGGGTAAGAGCTTTCTTT.